These T cell receptor beta chains were read from a single sample in a study of blood T cell repertoires in COVID-19. Sequencing used immunoSEQ multiplex PCR; TCRdb keeps in-frame clones, though not all of them. The data show around 280,000 clones, with roughly 89% seen just once and 1.5% to 2% held by the top ten. The material sequenced was PBMCs or T cells enriched from blood (not recorded which). Receptors were obtained from a woman aged 40 to 50 who had recovered from COVID-19. Each CDR3 is given with its conserved first and last residue. The D gene is left open where the match is weak. Not all rows give a size; the values are once, few, many and, for expanded clones, a class.

CDR3aa	CDR3nt	j_gene	v_gene	d_gene	abundance
CASSQLGGEQFF	TGTGCCAGCAGCCAATTGGGAGGTGAGCAGTTCTTC	TRBJ2-1	TRBV3-1/TRBV3-2	NA	NA
CASNSDRGSRGVSYTF	TGTGCCAGCAACTCGGACAGGGGAAGTCGGGGAGTGTCCTACACCTTC	TRBJ1-2	TRBV5-4	TRBD1	NA
CASTPGNQPQHF	TGCGCCAGCACCCCGGGGAATCAGCCCCAGCATTTT	TRBJ1-5	TRBV23-1	NA	few
CASSLKSVAEAFF	TGCGCCAGCAGCTTGAAGTCAGTTGCTGAAGCTTTCTTT	TRBJ1-1	TRBV5-1	NA	NA
CASSPGAREDEQYF	TGTGCCAGCTCACCGGGGGCGCGGGAGGACGAGCAGTACTTC	TRBJ2-7	TRBV18	TRBD2	NA
CASSLGGAGVFGGYTF	TGTGCCAGCAGTTTAGGTGGGGCAGGGGTATTTGGGGGCTACACCTTC	TRBJ1-2	TRBV28	NA	once
CASSLTPPYEQYF	TGCGCCAGCAGCCTAACACCCCCCTACGAGCAGTACTTC	TRBJ2-7	TRBV4-1	NA	NA
CASSETGIANTEAFF	TGTGCCAGCAGTGAAACAGGGATAGCGAACACTGAAGCTTTCTTT	TRBJ1-1	TRBV6-1	NA	NA
CASSRQRQGISYNEQFF	TGCGCCAGCAGCCGCCAAAGACAGGGGATCTCCTACAATGAGCAGTTCTTC	TRBJ2-1	TRBV4-1	TRBD1	few
CASSDGSSYNEQFF	TGTGCCAGCAGTGATGGTAGCTCCTACAATGAGCAGTTCTTC	TRBJ2-1	TRBV6-1	NA	once
CASSLDLDRRGEKLFF	TGTGCCAGCAGCTTAGATTTGGACCGAAGGGGCGAAAAACTGTTTTTT	TRBJ1-4	TRBV11-3	NA	NA
CATSRDPHNYGYTF	TGTGCCACCAGCAGAGACCCCCATAACTATGGCTACACCTTC	TRBJ1-2	TRBV15	NA	once
CASSPQQGGYGYTF	TGTGCCAGCAGTCCACAGCAGGGGGGATATGGCTACACCTTC	TRBJ1-2	TRBV2	TRBD1	NA
CASSPGHQSTDTQYF	TGCGCCAGCAGCCCGGGACACCAAAGCACAGATACGCAGTATTTT	TRBJ2-3	TRBV5-1	NA	NA
CASSSQGRNTEAFF	TGTGCCAGCAGCTCGCAGGGCAGGAACACTGAAGCTTTCTTT	TRBJ1-1	TRBV7-3	NA	once
CASSLGASGGRDTQYF	TGTGCCAGCAGCTTAGGTGCCAGCGGGGGACGAGATACGCAGTATTTT	TRBJ2-3	TRBV7-9	TRBD2	NA
CASSSGLAAGELFF	TGTGCCAGCAGCTCCGGACTAGCGGCCGGGGAGCTGTTTTTT	TRBJ2-2	TRBV11-2	TRBD2	NA
CASSPSWTPDYGYTF	TGTGCCAGCAGCCCGAGCTGGACACCCGACTATGGCTACACCTTC	TRBJ1-2	TRBV7-9	NA	NA
CASSYKLAASSYNEQFF	TGTGCCAGCAGCTATAAGCTCGCGGCAAGCTCCTACAATGAGCAGTTCTTC	TRBJ2-1	TRBV5-4	NA	NA
CASSLFAEVAGETQYF	TGTGCCAGCAGCTTATTCGCGGAAGTAGCGGGAGAGACCCAGTACTTC	TRBJ2-5	TRBV11-2	TRBD2	NA
CASSSEARNEQFF	TGTGCCAGCAGTTCTGAGGCCCGCAATGAGCAGTTCTTC	TRBJ2-1	TRBV12-3/TRBV12-4	NA	once
CASRFYRSEETQYF	TGTGCCAGCAGGTTTTACAGGTCCGAAGAGACCCAGTACTTC	TRBJ2-5	TRBV3-1/TRBV3-2	NA	NA
CASSHAGQGATEAFF	TGTGCCAGCAGCCATGCTGGACAGGGGGCCACTGAAGCTTTCTTT	TRBJ1-1	TRBV5-6	TRBD1	NA
CASSQDPSGSTDTQYF	TGCGCCAGCAGCCAAGATCCTAGCGGCAGCACAGATACGCAGTATTTT	TRBJ2-3	TRBV4-3	TRBD2	NA
CASRQGQGSSYEQYF	TGTGCCAGCAGGCAAGGACAGGGGAGCTCCTACGAGCAGTACTTC	TRBJ2-7	TRBV6-6	TRBD1	NA
CASSIPHRGGTGELFF	TGTGCCAGTAGTATCCCCCACAGGGGAGGCACCGGGGAGCTGTTTTTT	TRBJ2-2	TRBV19	NA	NA
CASSYSAGGYGYTF	TGTGCCAGCAGTTACTCGGCGGGAGGGTATGGCTACACCTTC	TRBJ1-2	TRBV6-5	NA	NA
CASSRDRIEGYTF	TGTGCCAGTAGTCGGGACAGGATAGAGGGCTACACCTTC	TRBJ1-2	TRBV19	TRBD1	once
CASSIGLAGGLLTDTQYF	TGTGCCAGTAGTATAGGGCTAGCGGGGGGGCTACTCACAGATACGCAGTATTTT	TRBJ2-3	TRBV19	TRBD2	NA